This TCR beta chain was documented in a study of shared clonotypes between healthy human individuals. Study outcomes and limitations: It was only blood that was sampled, and tissue repertoires likely differ. The study generally estimated greater richness for naive than memory subsets.

Details on this clone: Its antigen is undetermined.

V dropped 6 bases and J dropped 0; count of bases not matched to a gene: 5. This CDR3 region has 14 residues. CDR1 is MNHNY and CDR2 is SVGAGI in the germline V gene (reference sequence). TCRdb keeps only in-frame clones here, not all; method: immunoSEQ multiplex PCR. The sample gives about 2 million clones, 85% to 95% of which show up once; more than 0.1% is in the top ten. V usage is TRBV6-6 and J usage is TRBJ2-7, with 7 bases identical to TRBD1. This sequence originates from a young man in good health. The specimen sequenced was naive CD4+ T cells sorted from blood. Subset described: CD45RA+ positively selected. Here the CDR3 reads CASRTDRASYEQYF. In DNA form, the CDR3 reads TGTGCCAGCAGAACCGACAGGGCCTCCTACGAGCAGTACTTC.